Included here is one TCR beta chain sequence, with context. The antigen is undetermined. The PCR employed 60 Vbeta primers together with 13 Jbeta primers. Profiling relied on immunoSEQ multiplex PCR, and the TCRdb table lists in-frame clones only, not all of them. The sample has 150,000 to 180,000 clones, about four fifths seen once. The data derive from a study of cytomegalovirus exposure and HLA in healthy donors. Donors had nominal health at sampling but likely had unrecorded immune exposures. Study-level findings and limits: Through in vitro validation, a few CMV-associated chains were shown to be specific for CMV antigens. TCR beta V- and J-gene trimming was later associated with a missense DCLRE1C variant. Earlier results showed most TCR beta V segments being productive about 87% or about 30% of the time.

The ends were cut back, 10 bases at V and 4 bases at J, with 22 bases in the middle. This CDR3 spans 15 amino acids. The germline gives CDR1 MDHEN, CDR2 SYDVKM. The chain couples TRBV28 to TRBJ1-2; perhaps TRBD1 as D (5 bases). Sequencing input: PBMCs. The sequence was obtained from a man younger than 40 in good health and CMV-seropositive. CDR3 nucleotide sequence: TGTGCCACTGTTCGGGGCTTGGGGGGAGGCTATGGCTACACCTTC. This codes for CATVRGLGGGYGYTF.